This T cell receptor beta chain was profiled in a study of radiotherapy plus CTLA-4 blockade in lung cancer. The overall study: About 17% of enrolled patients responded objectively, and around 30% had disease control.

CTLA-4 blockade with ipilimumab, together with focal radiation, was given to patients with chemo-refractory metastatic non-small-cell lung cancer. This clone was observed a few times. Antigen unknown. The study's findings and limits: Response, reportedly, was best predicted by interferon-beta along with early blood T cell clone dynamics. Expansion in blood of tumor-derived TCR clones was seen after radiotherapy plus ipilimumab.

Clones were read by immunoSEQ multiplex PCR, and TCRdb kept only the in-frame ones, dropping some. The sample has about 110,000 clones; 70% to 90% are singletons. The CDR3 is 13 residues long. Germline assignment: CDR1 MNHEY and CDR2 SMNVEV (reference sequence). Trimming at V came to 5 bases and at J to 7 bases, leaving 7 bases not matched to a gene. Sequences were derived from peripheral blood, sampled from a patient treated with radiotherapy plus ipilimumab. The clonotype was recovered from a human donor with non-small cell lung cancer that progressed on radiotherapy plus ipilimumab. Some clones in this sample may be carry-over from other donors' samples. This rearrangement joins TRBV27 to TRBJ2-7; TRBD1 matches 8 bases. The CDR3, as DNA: TGTGCCAGCAGTATTCAGGGGGCGCGGGAGCAGTACTTC. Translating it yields CASSIQGAREQYF.